This entry is about one T cell receptor (beta chain). Its antigen is not yet known. No much larger clone exists at a distance of one base, and base qualities are not known. The sample is drawn from a study of T cells after yellow fever vaccination (dated by TCRdb to the late 2010s). Regarding the study in general: Libraries from fractions with low cell numbers were prepared with the SMART-Seq v4 Ultra Low Input RNA kit. To follow T-cell clones before and after both primary and booster YFV17D yellow fever vaccination, bulk TCR alpha and beta repertoires underwent longitudinal sequencing. Blood was collected at multiple timepoints before and after primary and secondary immunization, and bulk PBMC replicates and cell subsets were isolated. Two healthy male donors made up the cohort, one aged 18 to 30 years and the other aged 30 to 39 years. Broader findings and caveats from the paper: Only a couple of donors were included in the study, so the extent to which the findings can be generalized is limited. Computational filtering was needed because FACS-sorted repertoires could contain abundant contaminating clonotypes from the bulk population. A small fraction of clonotypes appeared in both the CD4 and CD8 compartments, likely as a result of convergent recombination. Most clones expanded after primary vaccination were re-detected after the booster (almost 98% of CD4 and more than 70% of CD8), suggesting broad memory maintenance. Compared with the primary T-cell response, the secondary T-cell response was weaker but faster, peaking on day 5 rather than day 15.

The CDR3 has 21 amino acids, counting the end cysteine and phenylalanine. The DNA shown is the 63-base CDR3, in frame from base 1. The junction shows trimming of 3 bases on V and 0 bases on J, and the gene matches do not reach 17 bases of it. Per the publication, the treatment or condition label means: live attenuated yellow fever vaccine strain. Two biological replicates of bulk PBMCs were collected at each blood-draw timepoint. PBMCs were isolated from peripheral blood using a standard Ficoll-Paque protocol. TriZol was used to extract RNA from bulk PBMCs, from CD4 and CD8 fractions, and from dextramer-positive and dextramer-negative fractions. TCR cDNA was synthesized by 5'RACE template switching, which introduced a universal primer site and unique molecular identifiers. Priming for cDNA synthesis came from both the TCR alpha and TCR beta constant segments. Two PCR steps were used to amplify libraries, with sample barcodes and sequencing adapters being added in the second step. Libraries were sequenced on Illumina HiSeq 2500 (2x100 bp) or NovaSeq (2x150 bp). The original pipeline was this. MIGEC was used to demultiplex reads and collapse the reads into UMI consensus sequences, and MiXCR was used for V(D)J alignment. Clonotypes responding to the vaccine were identified with edgeR on replicate PBMC samples, with the criteria of FDR below 0.01 and a log2 fold change above 5 up to day 15. Bulk clonotypes were assigned CD4 or CD8 identity according to which sequenced CD4 or CD8 repertoire held them at higher abundance. TCRdb passed the public sequencing reads through fastp at Q25 and MiXCR, retaining productive beta sequences. Rows are unified per CDR3 protein, each entry keeping the most common DNA and genes. It is TCRdb's table, rather than the study itself, that gives the V and J calls and clone size. For this sample the table gives hundreds of thousands of distinct CDR3 sequences, of which roughly 13% were detected only once. Jointly, the top ten make up 11% to 15% of the sample.

Sample: PBMCs, taken on the day of the yellow fever booster vaccination. The sequence is built from TRBV12-3 or TRBV12-4 and TRBJ2-6; a stretch of 7 junction bases matches TRBD2. This clonotype was obtained from a young man who received the YFV17D yellow fever vaccine. The CDR3 protein sequence reads: CASSLRTLGRLADSGANVLTF. The nucleotides read TGTGCCAGCAGTTTGCGGACCCTAGGAAGGCTAGCGGACTCTGGGGCCAACGTCCTGACTTTC.